This entry concerns a single TCR beta chain. No antigen is known for it. V gave up 2 bases and J gave up 1 base, with 12 bases separating them. Germline V lookup: CDR1 MGHRA, CDR2 YSYEKL. The CDR3 runs 16 residues. T cells were sequenced at a targeted depth of 1 in 200,000 to 1 in 1 million. Here immunoSEQ multiplex PCR was the method, and the copy in TCRdb shows in-frame clones only, minus some. The sample contains approximately 210,000 clones, about two thirds of which appear only once. The sample originates from a study of cytotoxic CD8 clonotypes in ibrutinib-treated CLL. General study findings and limits: An increase in clonality occurred at ibrutinib response, followed by a return toward baseline at progression. Against age-matched healthy donors, baseline clonality ran higher and tracked circulating CD8+ T-cell counts. Public clonotypes were rare and shrank or held steady on treatment.

This sequence was found in a human donor with chronic lymphocytic leukemia. V and J are TRBV4-1 and TRBJ1-5; D possibly corresponds to TRBD1 (6 bases). Sequenced here: PBMCs, sampled after 24 months of ibrutinib treatment. CDR3 loop: CASSQHEGVSNQPQHF. The CDR3 nucleotides are TGCGCCAGCAGCCAACATGAGGGGGTGAGCAATCAGCCCCAGCATTTT.